A selection of T cell receptor beta chains follows, all from one sample in a study of spatial heterogeneity in lung cancer. In TCRdb, the 5' RACE reads were re-called with MiXCR into one record per CDR3 protein. Of roughly 18,000 distinct CDR3 sequences in the sample, about 20% were seen once. The sequencing used PBMCs, collected at follow-up. The origin of the receptors is a male donor with early-stage non-small cell lung cancer. The CDR3 runs from the conserved cysteine through the conserved F or W. The order of the fields is D gene, clone size, CDR3 length, V gene, J gene, CDR3 DNA, CDR3 protein. A D gene is named only where the DNA matches it firmly. The size entry is marked missing in some rows and otherwise reads once, few, many or a size class.

NA	many	13	TRBV2	TRBJ1-5	TGTGCCAGCAGTGTCAGGGAGGGTCAGCCCCAGCATTTT	CASSVREGQPQHF
NA	NA	15	TRBV30	TRBJ1-6	TGTGCCTGGAGACGGGGAGGACCCTATAATTCACCCCTCCACTTT	CAWRRGGPYNSPLHF
NA	many	17	TRBV7-8	TRBJ2-1	TGTGCCAGCAGCTTATCGTTGAGGGGGAGCTCCTACAATGAGCAGTTCTTC	CASSLSLRGSSYNEQFF
NA	many	13	TRBV20-1	TRBJ2-7	TGCAGTGCCAGGGGCAATTGGGACTACGAGCAGTACTTC	CSARGNWDYEQYF
TRBD2	medium-sized	13	TRBV12-3/TRBV12-4	TRBJ2-7	TGTGCCAGCAGTGGGGGGGGTCCCTACGAGCAGTACTTC	CASSGGGPYEQYF
NA	many	14	TRBV3-1	TRBJ1-1	TGTGCCAGCAGCCCTCTGAAGTTTTACACTGAAGCTTTCTTT	CASSPLKFYTEAFF
NA	many	13	TRBV18	TRBJ2-7	TGTGCCAGCTCACCACGGACCGGGAACGAGCAGTACTTC	CASSPRTGNEQYF
TRBD1	medium-sized	14	TRBV7-9	TRBJ1-2	TGTGCCAGCAGCTCCGGGACAGGGTCCTATGGCTACACCTTC	CASSSGTGSYGYTF
TRBD1	NA	16	TRBV27	TRBJ1-2	TGTGCCAGCAGCCGATCCCAGGGGGCGCATGGCTATGGCTACACCTTC	CASSRSQGAHGYGYTF
NA	few	17	TRBV3-1	TRBJ1-2	TGTGCCAGCAGCCAAGAAGGATTCTCTTGGGACGAAGGGGGCTACACCTTC	CASSQEGFSWDEGGYTF
NA	NA	14	TRBV6-1	TRBJ2-7	TGTGCCAGCAGTTCGACGTATTTGCCCTACGAGCAGTACTTC	CASSSTYLPYEQYF
NA	many	15	TRBV5-1	TRBJ2-1	TGCGCCACCGCGCGAGGACATACCTCCTACAATGAGCAGTTCTTC	CATARGHTSYNEQFF
NA	medium-sized	13	TRBV29-1	TRBJ2-1	TGCAGCGTTCCGGATTACTCCTACAATGAGCAGTTCTTC	CSVPDYSYNEQFF
TRBD2	NA	19	TRBV3-1	TRBJ2-2	TGTGCCAGCAGCCAATTGGGACTAGCGGGGGCTCGGGTCACCGGGGAGCTGTTTTTT	CASSQLGLAGARVTGELFF
NA	medium-sized	12	TRBV7-2	TRBJ2-3	TGTGCCAGCAGCCTAACTGCAAATACGCAGTATTTT	CASSLTANTQYF
TRBD2	many	15	TRBV4-2	TRBJ2-7	TGTGCCAGCAGCCCGCGGGGGGGCCCTAGCTACGAGCAGTACTTC	CASSPRGGPSYEQYF
NA	few	16	TRBV3-1	TRBJ2-2	TGTGCCAGCAGCCACAGGGGGGGACCGAACACCGGGGAGCTGTTTTTT	CASSHRGGPNTGELFF
NA	few	14	TRBV28	TRBJ1-2	TGTGCCAGCCGGACGACGTCGAGGAACTATGGCTACACCTTC	CASRTTSRNYGYTF
TRBD2	NA	13	TRBV29-1	TRBJ2-1	TGCAGCGTTAGCGGGGAACCCTACAATGAGCAGTTCTTC	CSVSGEPYNEQFF
NA	few	15	TRBV18	TRBJ2-5	TGTGCCAGCTCACTGCAGGTTATGGGACGAGAGACCCAGTACTTC	CASSLQVMGRETQYF
NA	many	12	TRBV28	TRBJ1-3	TGTGCCAGCAGGAAAGGCGGAAACACCATATATTTT	CASRKGGNTIYF
NA	medium-sized	15	TRBV5-1	TRBJ1-5	TGCGCCAGCAGCTTGGGGGTATTCGGCAATCAGCCCCAGCATTTT	CASSLGVFGNQPQHF
NA	medium-sized	15	TRBV7-3	TRBJ2-5	TGTGCCAGCAGCTTGTGGGGGGTTAAGAGAGAGACCCAGTACTTC	CASSLWGVKRETQYF
NA	once	14	TRBV5-6	TRBJ1-5	TGTGCCAGCAGCTTGGCCACAGGTGTTCAGCCCCAGCATTTT	CASSLATGVQPQHF
TRBD2	few	19	TRBV3-1	TRBJ2-2	TGTGCCAGCAGCCCCATCTCAAGCGGGGGAACTTCGAACACCGGGGAGCTGTTTTTT	CASSPISSGGTSNTGELFF
NA	few	13	TRBV9	TRBJ2-3	TGTGCCAGCAGCGTAGGCAGCACAGATACGCAGTATTTT	CASSVGSTDTQYF
NA	NA	13	TRBV20-1	TRBJ1-4	TGCAGTGCTAGAAGGCAGCCTAATGAAAAACTGTTTTTT	CSARRQPNEKLFF
NA	few	15	TRBV7-2	TRBJ2-6	TGTGCCAGCATGGAGCGGCTCTCTGGGGCCAACGTCCTGACTTTC	CASMERLSGANVLTF
TRBD2	many	17	TRBV7-9	TRBJ2-3	TGTGCCAGCAGCTCCGACCGACTAGCGGGGGCCAGGGATACGCAGTATTTT	CASSSDRLAGARDTQYF
NA	medium-sized	13	TRBV12-3/TRBV12-4	TRBJ2-5	TGTGCCAGCAGTTTAAATTTTGGAGAGACCCAGTACTTC	CASSLNFGETQYF
NA	many	16	TRBV19	TRBJ2-7	TGTGCCACCACCAGGCGAGGCAGGGAATACTCCTACGAGCAGTACTTC	CATTRRGREYSYEQYF
TRBD1	NA	13	TRBV29-1	TRBJ1-1	TGCAGCGTCAAACCACAGGGGTTCACTGAAGCTTTCTTT	CSVKPQGFTEAFF
NA	many	15	TRBV12-2	TRBJ2-2	TGTGCAAGTCGCTTAGAGACCAGGAGGACCGGGGAGCTGTTTTTT	CASRLETRRTGELFF
TRBD2	many	15	TRBV5-6	TRBJ2-5	TGTGCCAGCAGCTACTTAGCGGGGGGACAAGAGACCCAGTACTTC	CASSYLAGGQETQYF
TRBD1	medium-sized	15	TRBV20-1	TRBJ2-7	TGCAGTGCTAGAGGGGGGGACAGGGTAGTAGACGAGCAGTACTTC	CSARGGDRVVDEQYF
NA	NA	14	TRBV5-1	TRBJ2-5	TGCGCCAGCAGGGTGGTGCTAGCAGGAGAGACCCAGTACTTC	CASRVVLAGETQYF
NA	NA	15	TRBV21-1	TRBJ1-5	TGTGCCAGCAGCAAAGAGGGGGTAGAGGGTCAGCCCCAGCATTTT	CASSKEGVEGQPQHF
NA	few	16	TRBV21-1	TRBJ2-2	TGTGCCAGCACAAAAATCCCCGGGGAACTCACCGGGGAGCTGTTTTTT	CASTKIPGELTGELFF
NA	NA	14	TRBV9	TRBJ1-4	TGTGCCAGCAGCGTAAGGCCGAATAATGAAAAACTGTTTTTT	CASSVRPNNEKLFF
TRBD2	few	16	TRBV5-1	TRBJ2-3	TGCGCCAGCAGCAACCGACTAGCGGGGGGGCCAGATACGCAGTATTTT	CASSNRLAGGPDTQYF
TRBD1	few	15	TRBV20-1	TRBJ1-6	TGCAGTGCTAGAGATTGGGACAGGGAAAATTCACCCCTCCACTTT	CSARDWDRENSPLHF
TRBD2	medium-sized	14	TRBV29-1	TRBJ2-7	TGCAGCGTGGATGGGACTAGCGGGGACTACGAGCAGTACTTC	CSVDGTSGDYEQYF
NA	NA	14	TRBV7-9	TRBJ1-6	TGTGCCAGCAGCCCCGTGAAGGGGAATTCACCCCTCCACTTT	CASSPVKGNSPLHF
TRBD1	NA	15	TRBV5-1	TRBJ2-7	TGCGCCAGCAGCATATCAGGGGGCTCTCCCATCGAGCAGTACTTC	CASSISGGSPIEQYF
NA	NA	14	TRBV7-2	TRBJ2-1	TGTGCCAGCAGCCGCCCCGACTCCTACAATGAGCAGTTCTTC	CASSRPDSYNEQFF
NA	many	17	TRBV29-1	TRBJ2-7	TGCAGCGTTGAACTGGCTGTCACGGGCTTCAGCTCCTACGAGCAGTACTTC	CSVELAVTGFSSYEQYF
TRBD2	NA	14	TRBV13	TRBJ2-5	TGTGCCAGCAGTTTAGGACTAGCGGCGGAGACCCAGTACTTC	CASSLGLAAETQYF
NA	many	14	TRBV14	TRBJ2-2	TGTGCCAGCAGCTGGACAGCGAACACCGGGGAGCTGTTTTTT	CASSWTANTGELFF